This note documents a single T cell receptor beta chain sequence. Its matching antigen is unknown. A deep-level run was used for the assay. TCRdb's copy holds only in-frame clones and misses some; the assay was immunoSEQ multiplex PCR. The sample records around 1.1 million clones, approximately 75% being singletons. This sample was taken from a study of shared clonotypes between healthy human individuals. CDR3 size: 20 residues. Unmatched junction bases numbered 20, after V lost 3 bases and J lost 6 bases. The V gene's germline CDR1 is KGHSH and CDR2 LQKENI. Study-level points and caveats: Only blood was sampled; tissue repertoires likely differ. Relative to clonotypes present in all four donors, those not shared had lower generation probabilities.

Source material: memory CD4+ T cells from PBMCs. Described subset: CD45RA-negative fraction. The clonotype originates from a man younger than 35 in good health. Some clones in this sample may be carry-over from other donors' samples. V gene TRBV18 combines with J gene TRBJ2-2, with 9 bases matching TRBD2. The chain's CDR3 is CASSPRAGFRSGRIAGELFF. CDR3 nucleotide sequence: TGTGCCAGCTCACCTAGGGCGGGATTCCGGAGCGGGAGGATAGCCGGGGAGCTGTTTTTT.